Listed below are T cell receptor beta chains from one sample, sequenced in a study of CXCR3-negative and CXCR3-positive naive CD8 T cells. TCRdb reprocessed the 5' RACE reads, keeping one entry per CDR3 protein, no DNA. Its table records some 54,000 distinct CDR3 sequences. The specimen was naive CXCR3+ CD8+ T cells from blood. Receptor source: a human donor in good health. Some clones in this sample may be carry-over from other donors' samples. CDR3s include the opening cysteine and the closing phenylalanine or tryptophan. Each record gives: J gene, V gene, CDR3 protein.

J: TRBJ2-1
V: TRBV6-5
CDR3: CASSLGGSYNEQFF

J: TRBJ2-7
V: TRBV29-1
CDR3: CSVELRRSYEQYF

J: TRBJ1-5
V: TRBV7-9
CDR3: CASSLGEGGWHQPQHF

J: TRBJ1-2
V: TRBV20-1
CDR3: CSARDRADPGVHGYTF

J: TRBJ2-2
V: TRBV7-6
CDR3: CASSSREGANTGELFF

J: TRBJ1-1
V: TRBV9
CDR3: CASSVESGANTEAFF

J: TRBJ1-5
V: TRBV28
CDR3: CASSSLNQPQHF

J: TRBJ1-5
V: TRBV25-1
CDR3: CASDVIPGQGSDQPQHF

J: TRBJ1-4
V: TRBV9
CDR3: CASSAPGAAGPNEKLFF

J: TRBJ2-2
V: TRBV6-4
CDR3: CASSDGGNTGELFF

J: TRBJ2-1
V: TRBV6-5
CDR3: CASSSGGGSYNEQFF

J: TRBJ2-7
V: TRBV27
CDR3: CASSLSNGVGQGWYEQYF

J: TRBJ2-1
V: TRBV6-5
CDR3: CASNILAGGSDEQFF

J: TRBJ1-1
V: TRBV25-1
CDR3: CASSELGGGTEAFF

J: TRBJ2-7
V: TRBV29-1
CDR3: CSVPSGSEQYF

J: TRBJ2-3
V: TRBV5-1
CDR3: CASSYGQGYSDTQYF

J: TRBJ2-1
V: TRBV29-1
CDR3: CSVEPGLPGLFF

J: TRBJ2-7
V: TRBV30
CDR3: CAWSFGQGHEQYF

J: TRBJ2-2
V: TRBV11-2
CDR3: CASSLDLTGRVTGELFF

J: TRBJ2-1
V: TRBV19
CDR3: CASSMGGIYSEQFF

J: TRBJ2-2
V: TRBV10-3
CDR3: CAISESLFGWLFF

J: TRBJ2-5
V: TRBV28
CDR3: CASSPSGRETQYF

J: TRBJ1-1
V: TRBV12-5
CDR3: CASGLERVNTEAFF

J: TRBJ2-5
V: TRBV28
CDR3: CASSIPGTRNQETQYF

J: TRBJ2-7
V: TRBV14
CDR3: CASSQAGQGARYEQYF

J: TRBJ2-7
V: TRBV7-9
CDR3: CASSPVPGEQYF

J: TRBJ2-1
V: TRBV6-4
CDR3: CASSDSASGEYNEQFF

J: TRBJ1-1
V: TRBV6-6
CDR3: CASSSTYWGTEAFF

J: TRBJ2-1
V: TRBV6-6
CDR3: CASSYGLAGGYEQFF

J: TRBJ2-7
V: TRBV6-2/TRBV6-3
CDR3: CASSFTGTGNEQYF

J: TRBJ2-1
V: TRBV7-3
CDR3: CASSLDDTPEYNEQFF

J: TRBJ2-7
V: TRBV29-1
CDR3: CSALPETAGPYEQYF

J: TRBJ2-3
V: TRBV29-1
CDR3: CSVDPPSGATDTQYF

J: TRBJ2-7
V: TRBV7-6
CDR3: CASGHRGIAEQYF

J: TRBJ1-2
V: TRBV12-3/TRBV12-4
CDR3: CASSSGGLDGYTF

J: TRBJ1-2
V: TRBV29-1
CDR3: CSSLLEGGDGYTF

J: TRBJ2-7
V: TRBV7-6
CDR3: CASSPRDRVYEQYF

J: TRBJ1-2
V: TRBV3-1
CDR3: CASSQHTGTGGYGYGYTF

J: TRBJ1-1
V: TRBV11-2
CDR3: CASSPGARRDEATLEAFF

J: TRBJ2-7
V: TRBV6-5
CDR3: CASSGSISYEQYF

J: TRBJ2-3
V: TRBV29-1
CDR3: CSVVFLPTDTQYF